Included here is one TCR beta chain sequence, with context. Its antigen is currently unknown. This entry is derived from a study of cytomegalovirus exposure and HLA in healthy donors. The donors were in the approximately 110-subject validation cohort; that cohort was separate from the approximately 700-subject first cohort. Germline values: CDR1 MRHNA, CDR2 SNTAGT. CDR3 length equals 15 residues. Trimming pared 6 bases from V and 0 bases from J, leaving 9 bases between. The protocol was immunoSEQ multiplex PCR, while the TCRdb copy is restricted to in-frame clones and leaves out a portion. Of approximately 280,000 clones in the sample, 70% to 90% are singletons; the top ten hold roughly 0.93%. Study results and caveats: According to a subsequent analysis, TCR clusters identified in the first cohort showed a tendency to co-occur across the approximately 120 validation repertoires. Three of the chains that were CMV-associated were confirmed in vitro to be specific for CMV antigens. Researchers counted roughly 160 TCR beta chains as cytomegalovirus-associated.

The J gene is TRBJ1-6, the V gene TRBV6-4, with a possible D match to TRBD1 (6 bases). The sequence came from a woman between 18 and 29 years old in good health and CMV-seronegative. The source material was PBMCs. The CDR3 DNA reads TGTGCCAGCAGACAGGGAAGCTCCTATAATTCACCCCTCCACTTT. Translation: CASRQGSSYNSPLHF.